Reported below is one T cell receptor (beta chain). Extraction of RNA preceded its reverse transcription into cDNA, which served as the sequencing template. Some clones are missing from TCRdb's copy, which holds only in-frame ones; the method was immunoSEQ multiplex PCR. Of 250,000 or so clones in the sample, about two thirds are singletons; the top ten hold around 1.2%. The data were obtained in a study of CD8+ T cells in alopecia areata. From germline, CDR1 is SQVTM and CDR2 ANQGSEA. The CDR3 extends over 14 amino acids. V trimming: 6 bases; J trimming: 3 bases; junction bases outside the gene matches: 7.

This specimen was CD4+ T cells sorted from blood, taken at week 0. The TCR comes from a human donor with alopecia areata. J is TRBJ2-3 and V is TRBV29-1; 9 nucleotides match TRBD2. The CDR3 DNA reads TGCAGCGTCTCTAGCGGGGTGGGGACAGATACGCAGTATTTT. As protein: CSVSSGVGTDTQYF.